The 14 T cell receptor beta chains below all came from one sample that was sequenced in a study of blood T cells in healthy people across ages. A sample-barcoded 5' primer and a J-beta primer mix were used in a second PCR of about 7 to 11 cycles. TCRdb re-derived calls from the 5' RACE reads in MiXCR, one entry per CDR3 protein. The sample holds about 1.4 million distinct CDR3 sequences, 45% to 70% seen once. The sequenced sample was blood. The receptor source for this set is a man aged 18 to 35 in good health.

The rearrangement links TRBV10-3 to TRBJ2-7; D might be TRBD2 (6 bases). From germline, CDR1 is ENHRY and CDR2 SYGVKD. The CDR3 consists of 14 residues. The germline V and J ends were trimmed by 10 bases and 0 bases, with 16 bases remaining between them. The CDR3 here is CATTQDGGSYEQYF. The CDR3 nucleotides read TGTGCCACGACTCAGGACGGGGGCTCCTACGAGCAGTACTTC.

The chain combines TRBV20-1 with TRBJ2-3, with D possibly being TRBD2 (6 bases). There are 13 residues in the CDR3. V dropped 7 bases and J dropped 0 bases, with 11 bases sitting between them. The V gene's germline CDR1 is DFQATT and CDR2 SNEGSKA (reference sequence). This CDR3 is CSVETRSTDTQYF. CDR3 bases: TGCAGTGTTGAGACTAGGAGCACAGATACGCAGTATTTT.

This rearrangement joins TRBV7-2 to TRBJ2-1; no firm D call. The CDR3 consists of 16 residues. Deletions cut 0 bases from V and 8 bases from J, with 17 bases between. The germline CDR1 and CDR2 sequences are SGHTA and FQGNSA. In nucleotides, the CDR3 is TGTGCCAGCAGCTTAGCGGGGTACGGACCCAGCGATGAGCAGTTCTTC. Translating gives CASSLAGYGPSDEQFF. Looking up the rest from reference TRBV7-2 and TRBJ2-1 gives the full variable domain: GAGVSQSPSNKVTEKGKDVELRCDPISGHTALYWYRQSLGQGLEFLIYFQGNSAPDKSGLPSDRFSAERTGGSVSTLTIQRTQQEDSAVYLCASSLAGYGPSDEQFFGPGTRLTVL.

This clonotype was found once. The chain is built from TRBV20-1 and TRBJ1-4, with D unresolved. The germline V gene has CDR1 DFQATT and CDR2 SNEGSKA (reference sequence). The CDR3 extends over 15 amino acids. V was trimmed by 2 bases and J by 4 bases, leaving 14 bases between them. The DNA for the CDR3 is TGCAGTGCTAGAAAAAATCGCGGAAGTAATGAAAAACTGTTTTTT. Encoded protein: CSARKNRGSNEKLFF.

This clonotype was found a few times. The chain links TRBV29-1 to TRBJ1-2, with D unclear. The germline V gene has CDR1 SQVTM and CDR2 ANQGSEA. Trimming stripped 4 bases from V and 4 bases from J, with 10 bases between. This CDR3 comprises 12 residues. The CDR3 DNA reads TGCAGCGTTGGAACAGCGGCCTATGGCTACACCTTC. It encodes CSVGTAAYGYTF.

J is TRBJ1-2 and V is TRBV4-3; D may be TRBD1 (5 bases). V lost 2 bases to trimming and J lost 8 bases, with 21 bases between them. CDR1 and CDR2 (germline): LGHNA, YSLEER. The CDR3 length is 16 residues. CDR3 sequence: CASSQNSGTRNGGYTF. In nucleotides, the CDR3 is TGCGCCAGCAGCCAAAATTCGGGGACGCGGAATGGCGGCTACACCTTC.

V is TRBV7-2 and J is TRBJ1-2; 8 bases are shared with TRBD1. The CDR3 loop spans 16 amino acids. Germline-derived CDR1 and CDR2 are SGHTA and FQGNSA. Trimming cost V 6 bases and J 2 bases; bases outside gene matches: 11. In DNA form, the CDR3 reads TGTGCCAGCAGTCCGCGGACAGGGCGGAAGAACTATGGCTACACCTTC. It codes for CASSPRTGRKNYGYTF. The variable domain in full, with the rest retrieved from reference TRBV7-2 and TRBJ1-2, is GAGVSQSPSNKVTEKGKDVELRCDPISGHTALYWYRQSLGQGLEFLIYFQGNSAPDKSGLPSDRFSAERTGGSVSTLTIQRTQQEDSAVYLCASSPRTGRKNYGYTFGSGTRLTVV.

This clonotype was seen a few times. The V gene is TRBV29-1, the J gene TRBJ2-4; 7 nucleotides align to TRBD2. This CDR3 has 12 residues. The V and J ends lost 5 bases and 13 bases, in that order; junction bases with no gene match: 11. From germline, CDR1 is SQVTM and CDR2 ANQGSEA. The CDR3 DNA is TGCAGCGTTATGGCGGGAGTTCAGGAGCAGTACTTC. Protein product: CSVMAGVQEQYF. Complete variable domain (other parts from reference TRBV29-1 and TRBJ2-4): SAVISQKPSRDICQRGTSLTIQCQVDSQVTMMFWYRQQPGQSLTLIATANQGSEATYESGFVIDKFPISRPNLTFSTLTVSNMSPEDSSIYLCSVMAGVQEQYFGAGTRLSVL.

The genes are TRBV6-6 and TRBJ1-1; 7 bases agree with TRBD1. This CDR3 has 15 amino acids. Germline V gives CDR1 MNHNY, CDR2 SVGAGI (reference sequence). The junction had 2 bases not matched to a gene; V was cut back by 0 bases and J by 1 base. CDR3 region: CASSYSRQGNTEAFF. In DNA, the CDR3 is TGTGCCAGCAGTTACTCGAGACAGGGGAACACTGAAGCTTTCTTT.

In nucleotides, the CDR3 is TGCGCCAGCAGCCAAGATAGCAAGGGTAACCAAGAGACCCAGTACTTC. It codes for CASSQDSKGNQETQYF. The chain links TRBV4-1 to TRBJ2-5, with D unresolved. The ends were cut back, 0 bases at V and 0 bases at J, with 11 bases in the middle. This CDR3 is 16 amino acids long. Germline V gene data show CDR1 as MGHRA and CDR2 as YSYEKL.

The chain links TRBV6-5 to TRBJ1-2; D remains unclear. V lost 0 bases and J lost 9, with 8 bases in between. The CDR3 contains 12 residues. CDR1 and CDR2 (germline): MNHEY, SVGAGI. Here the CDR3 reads CASSYSRDSYTF. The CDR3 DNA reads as TGTGCCAGCAGTTACTCGAGAGACAGCTACACCTTC.

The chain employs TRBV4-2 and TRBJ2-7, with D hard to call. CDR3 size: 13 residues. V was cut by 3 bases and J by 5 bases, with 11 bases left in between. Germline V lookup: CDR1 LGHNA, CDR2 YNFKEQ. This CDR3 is CASSHFLLDEQYF. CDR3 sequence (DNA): TGTGCCAGCAGCCATTTTCTCCTGGACGAGCAGTACTTC.

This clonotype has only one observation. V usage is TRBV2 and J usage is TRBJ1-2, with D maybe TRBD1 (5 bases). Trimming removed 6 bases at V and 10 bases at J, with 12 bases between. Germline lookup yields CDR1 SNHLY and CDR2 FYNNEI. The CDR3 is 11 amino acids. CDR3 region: CASRGPSLYTF. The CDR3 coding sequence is TGTGCCAGCAGGGGACCTTCCCTCTACACCTTC.

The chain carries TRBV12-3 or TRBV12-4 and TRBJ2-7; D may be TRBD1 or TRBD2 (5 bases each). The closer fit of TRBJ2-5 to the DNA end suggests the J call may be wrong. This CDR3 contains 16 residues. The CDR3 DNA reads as TGTGCCAGCAGTTCAATAGATTGGTCGGGGCTGGGGACCCAGTACTTC. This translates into CASSSIDWSGLGTQYF.